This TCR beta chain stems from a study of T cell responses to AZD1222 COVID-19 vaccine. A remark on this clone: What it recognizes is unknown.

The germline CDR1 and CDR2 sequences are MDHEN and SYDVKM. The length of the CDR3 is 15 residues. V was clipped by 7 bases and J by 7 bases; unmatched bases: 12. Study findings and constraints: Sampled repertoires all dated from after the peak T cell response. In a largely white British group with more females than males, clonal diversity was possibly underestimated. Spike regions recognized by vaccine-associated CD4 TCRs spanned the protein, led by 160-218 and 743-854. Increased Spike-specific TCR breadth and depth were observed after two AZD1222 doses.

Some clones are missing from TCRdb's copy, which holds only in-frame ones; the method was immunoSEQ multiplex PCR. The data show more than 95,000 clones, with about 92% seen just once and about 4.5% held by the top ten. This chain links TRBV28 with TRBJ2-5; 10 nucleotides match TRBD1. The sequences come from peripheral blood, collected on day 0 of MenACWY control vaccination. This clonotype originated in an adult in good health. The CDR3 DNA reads TGTGCCAGCACGGGCCGGGACAGGGGATTAACGACCCAGTACTTC. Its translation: CASTGRDRGLTTQYF.